The 32 T cell receptor beta chains listed next were all sequenced from one sample in a study of cytomegalovirus exposure and HLA in healthy donors. Researchers ran the PCR with 60 Vbeta and 13 Jbeta primers. TCRdb keeps only in-frame clones here, not all; method: immunoSEQ multiplex PCR. This sample has about 150,000 clones, with approximately 80% found just once. Sequencing used PBMCs. The source of these receptors is a man in his thirties or forties in good health and CMV-seropositive.

The J gene is TRBJ2-5, the V gene TRBV7-6, with 8 positions matching TRBD1. This CDR3 has 17 amino acids. Trimming removed 0 bases from V and 4 bases from J; junction bases left unmatched: 10. Germline V gives CDR1 SGHVS, CDR2 FNYEAQ. The CDR3, as DNA: TGTGCCAGCAGCTTAGCCCCTTCAGGGGGCGGTCGAGAGACCCAGTACTTC. It translates to CASSLAPSGGGRETQYF.

This chain links TRBV7-2 with TRBJ2-5; no definite D call. V lost 8 bases, J lost 4 bases, and 17 bases lay in between. The CDR3 totals 14 residues. Germline V gives CDR1 SGHTA, CDR2 FQGNSA. Written as DNA, the CDR3 is TGTGCCAGCGCTAAAAGCGTTGGTCCAGAGACCCAGTACTTC. This codes for CASAKSVGPETQYF.

The chain recombines TRBV19 with TRBJ2-1; no clear D. CDR3 length: 13 amino acids. With 5 bases removed from V and 7 bases from J, the gap between germline ends came to 12 bases. Germline V gene lookup returns CDR1 LNHDA and CDR2 SQIVND (reference sequence). CDR3 nucleotide sequence: TGTGCCAGTAGTGCCCGACTTTTTAATGAGCAGTTCTTC. It yields the protein CASSARLFNEQFF.

In its sample, this clone was seen once. The genes are TRBV4-1 and TRBJ1-2, with 7 bases fitting TRBD1. V was clipped by 2 bases and J by 3 bases; unmatched bases: 15. The CDR3 totals 18 residues. Germline values: CDR1 MGHRA, CDR2 YSYEKL. The CDR3 loop is CASSQRQPGTEIDYGYTF. DNA of the CDR3: TGCGCCAGCAGCCAAAGGCAACCCGGGACAGAAATCGACTATGGCTACACCTTC.

This chain uses TRBV5-5 with TRBJ2-7; D possibly corresponds to TRBD2 (5 bases). With 5 bases removed from V and 3 bases from J, the gap between germline ends came to 18 bases. The CDR3 is 15 residues long. Germline loops: CDR1 SGHKS, CDR2 YYEKEE (reference sequence). The CDR3 nucleotides read TGTGCCAGCAGACGGGAACTACCTGGGGTCTACGAGCAGTACTTC. Protein product: CASRRELPGVYEQYF.

This chain connects TRBV7-8 to TRBJ1-1; 7 nucleotides agree with TRBD1. Trimming removed 8 bases from V and 1 base from J; junction bases left unmatched: 10. The CDR3 is 15 amino acids. CDR1 is SGHVS and CDR2 is FQNEAQ in the germline V gene. The DNA for the CDR3 is TGTGCCAGCGGGATTACGGGACAGACGAACACTGAAGCTTTCTTT. It translates to CASGITGQTNTEAFF.

The rearrangement uses TRBV18 and TRBJ1-1; tentative D call: TRBD1 (6 bases). The CDR3 is made up of 15 amino acids. Germline V lookup: CDR1 KGHSH, CDR2 LQKENI. Trimming cost V 4 bases and J 1 base, with 13 bases left between them. The CDR3, as DNA: TGTGCCAGCTCACTTGAGACAGGATCGAACACTGAAGCTTTCTTT. Amino acid sequence: CASSLETGSNTEAFF.

The chain combines TRBV27 with TRBJ2-7; TRBD2 matches at 10 bases. After removal of 6 bases from V and 2 bases from J, the junction contained 7 bases not matched to a gene. CDR1 is MNHEY, CDR2 SMNVEV, per germline (reference sequence). The CDR3 totals 15 residues. CDR3 in amino acids: CASRLAGSLTYEQYF. The CDR3 DNA reads as TGTGCCAGCAGACTAGCGGGATCACTCACCTACGAGCAGTACTTC.

This clone was seen just once. The chain combines TRBV14 with TRBJ2-3; D ambiguous. This CDR3 has 13 amino acids. Germline loops: CDR1 SGHDN, CDR2 FVKESK. V lost 0 bases and J lost 4, with 5 bases in between. The CDR3 sequence is CASSQERADTQYF. CDR3 nucleotides: TGTGCCAGCAGCCAAGAGAGAGCAGATACGCAGTATTTT. Together with reference TRBV14 and TRBJ2-3, the CDR3 gives the full variable domain: EAGVTQFPSHSVIEKGQTVTLRCDPISGHDNLYWYRRVMGKEIKFLLHFVKESKQDESGMPNNRFLAERTGGTYSTLKVQPAELEDSGVYFCASSQERADTQYFGPGTRLTVL.

There are a few counts of this clone. J is TRBJ2-1 and V is TRBV27; 8 bases are shared with TRBD1. CDR3 length equals 14 residues. Germline V gene sequence: CDR1 MNHEY, CDR2 SMNVEV (reference sequence). The J segment lost 6 bases and the V segment lost 5 bases, leaving 6 bases of the junction unmatched. The CDR3 DNA reads as TGTGCCAGCAGTCGGACAGGGTTGAGCAATGAGCAGTTCTTC. Protein: CASSRTGLSNEQFF.

V is TRBV7-3 and J is TRBJ2-2; TRBD1 aligns across 8 bases. The CDR3 contains 15 residues. Germline CDR1 and CDR2: SGHTA and FQGTGA. The J segment lost 2 bases and the V segment lost 5 bases, leaving 4 bases of the junction unmatched. The CDR3 DNA follows: TGTGCCAGCAGCCCCAGGGGGCTAAACACCGGGGAGCTGTTTTTT. Translation gives CASSPRGLNTGELFF.

The gene calls are TRBV29-1 and TRBJ2-7; 7 nucleotides match TRBD1. J was trimmed by 6 bases and V by 5 bases; bases with no gene match: 7. CDR3 size: 12 residues. Germline CDR1 and CDR2: SQVTM and ANQGSEA. The CDR3 spells CSVRTGLGEQYF. CDR3 bases: TGCAGCGTTAGGACAGGCCTTGGCGAGCAGTACTTC.

The chain joins TRBV19 to TRBJ2-6; no firm D call. From germline, CDR1 is LNHDA and CDR2 SQIVND (reference sequence). V lost 8 bases and J lost 0, with 11 bases in between. The CDR3 extends over 15 amino acids. The CDR3 reads CASLTGSSGANVLTF. The CDR3, as DNA: TGTGCCAGTTTGACTGGATCCTCTGGGGCCAACGTCCTGACTTTC. The whole variable domain, remainder taken from reference TRBV19 and TRBJ2-6, is DGGITQSPKYLFRKEGQNVTLSCEQNLNHDAMYWYRQDPGQGLRLIYYSQIVNDFQKGDIAEGYSVSREKKESFPLTVTSAQKNPTAFYLCASLTGSSGANVLTFGAGSRLTVL.

The J gene is TRBJ1-4, the V gene TRBV6-6; 7 bases agree with TRBD1. Trimming at V came to 5 bases and at J to 7 bases, leaving 10 bases not matched to a gene. Germline V gives CDR1 MNHNY, CDR2 SVGAGI (reference sequence). The CDR3 covers 15 residues. The CDR3 sequence is CASSNPQGISEKLFF. DNA for the CDR3: TGTGCCAGCAGTAACCCACAGGGGATTAGTGAAAAACTGTTTTTT.

The chain links TRBV19 to TRBJ2-7; 9 bases agree with TRBD1. Germline CDR1 is LNHDA and CDR2 is SQIVND (reference sequence). The junction had 3 bases not matched to a gene; V was cut back by 6 bases and J by 3 bases. The CDR3 has 13 residues. CDR3 in amino acids: CASSRTGVYEQYF. CDR3 in DNA: TGTGCCAGTAGCCGGACAGGGGTCTACGAGCAGTACTTC.

This clone was counted only a few times. The rearrangement links TRBV9 to TRBJ2-7; 7 positions match TRBD2. The CDR3 length is 14 residues. Germline loops: CDR1 SGDLS, CDR2 YYNGEE. J lost 2 bases, V lost 4 bases, and 6 bases had no gene match. The CDR3: CASSRASGTYEQYF. In DNA, the CDR3 is TGTGCCAGCAGCAGGGCTAGCGGCACCTACGAGCAGTACTTC.

This sequence joins TRBV6-6 and TRBJ2-1, with TRBD2 matching 8 bases. The CDR3 is 16 residues long. V lost 0 bases and J lost 5; bases outside the gene matches: 6. Germline loops: CDR1 MNHNY, CDR2 SVGAGI (reference sequence). The CDR3 is CASSYSPAGAHNEQFF. The DNA of the CDR3 is TGTGCCAGCAGTTACTCGCCAGCGGGAGCCCACAATGAGCAGTTCTTC.

This chain uses TRBV15 with TRBJ1-2; 7 bases line up with TRBD1. Germline CDR1 reads LNHNV; CDR2 reads YYDKDF (reference sequence). CDR3 length: 15 amino acids. V was clipped by 3 bases and J by 2 bases; unmatched bases: 6. CDR3: CATSRMTGRNYGYTF. The CDR3 bases are TGTGCCACCAGCAGGATGACAGGGCGAAACTATGGCTACACCTTC. The full variable domain, completed using reference TRBV15 and TRBJ1-2, is DAMVIQNPRYQVTQFGKPVTLSCSQTLNHNVMYWYQQKSSQAPKLLFHYYDKDFNNEADTPDNFQSRRPNTSFCFLDIRSPGLGDTAMYLCATSRMTGRNYGYTFGSGTRLTVV.

The chain carries TRBV6-5 and TRBJ2-3; possible D gene TRBD1, 5 bases. The CDR3 contains 15 residues. The V gene's germline CDR1 is MNHEY and CDR2 SVGAGI. V was pared by 6 bases and J by 0 bases, with 13 bases between. CDR3 residues: CASRFTGTSTDTQYF. In nucleotides, the CDR3 is TGTGCCAGCAGGTTTACAGGTACTAGCACAGATACGCAGTATTTT.

The rearrangement uses TRBV15 and TRBJ1-1, with 9 bases lining up with TRBD1. CDR1 is LNHNV, CDR2 YYDKDF, per germline (reference sequence). V gave up 2 bases and J gave up 4 bases; unmatched junction bases: 2. CDR3 size: 14 residues. The CDR3 DNA reads TGTGCCACCAGCAGATACAGGGGGCCCACTGAAGCTTTCTTT. Amino acids: CATSRYRGPTEAFF. Full variable domain (rest looked up from reference TRBV15 and TRBJ1-1): DAMVIQNPRYQVTQFGKPVTLSCSQTLNHNVMYWYQQKSSQAPKLLFHYYDKDFNNEADTPDNFQSRRPNTSFCFLDIRSPGLGDTAMYLCATSRYRGPTEAFFGQGTRLTVV.

This clone was found once. Germline is not matched at one junction end, which may reflect a read error. The CDR3 loop is CASSFWGVNYSYTF. The DNA for the CDR3 is TGCGCCAGCAGCTTTTGGGGGGTTAACTATAGCTACACCTTC. The chain uses TRBV5-1 and TRBJ1-2; D is possibly TRBD1 (5 bases). Germline assignment: CDR1 SGHRS and CDR2 YFSETQ. The CDR3 is 14 residues long.

This chain links TRBV6-6 with TRBJ1-4; perhaps TRBD1 as D (6 bases). There are 13 residues in the CDR3. V lost 8 bases, J lost 3 bases, and 10 bases lay in between. CDR1 is MNHNY, CDR2 SVGAGI, per germline (reference sequence). The CDR3 reads CASQGKANEKLFF. CDR3 sequence (DNA): TGTGCCAGCCAGGGGAAGGCTAATGAAAAACTGTTTTTT.

This clone was counted once. The gene calls are TRBV6-1 and TRBJ1-1, with D unclear. CDR3 length: 13 amino acids. Deletions cut 6 bases from V and 6 bases from J, with 14 bases between. In germline, CDR1 is MNHNS, CDR2 SASEGT. The CDR3 loop is CASSRVRRAEAFF. Here the CDR3 DNA reads TGTGCCAGCAGCCGCGTGCGGAGGGCTGAAGCTTTCTTT.

This rearrangement joins TRBV5-1 to TRBJ1-2; tentatively, D is TRBD1 (6 bases). This CDR3 has 14 residues. The V end lost 4 bases, the J end lost 4 bases, and 14 bases lay between the germline ends. Per the germline V gene, CDR1 is SGHRS and CDR2 is YFSETQ. DNA for the CDR3: TGCGCCAGCAGCGGGGGCCAGGGCCCCTATGGCTACACCTTC. This gives the protein CASSGGQGPYGYTF.

The V call is TRBV6-1, the J call TRBJ2-3; weak D call: TRBD2 (6 bases). The CDR3 is made up of 13 amino acids. Germline-derived CDR1 and CDR2 are MNHNS and SASEGT. The germline V and J ends were trimmed by 6 bases and 6 bases, with 13 bases remaining between them. The CDR3 DNA is TGTGCCAGCAGGGACTCGGGAGAGGATACGCAGTATTTT. Translating it yields CASRDSGEDTQYF.

This sequence joins TRBV27 and TRBJ2-7, with 15 bases that match TRBD2. Germline V gene sequence: CDR1 MNHEY, CDR2 SMNVEV (reference sequence). CDR3 size: 16 residues. V gave up 6 bases and J gave up 6 bases; unmatched junction bases: 9. The CDR3 bases are TGTGCCAGCAGGACCGGGACTAGCGGGAGGTCTCGCGAGCAGTACTTC. Translation gives CASRTGTSGRSREQYF.

The chain uses TRBV6-5 and TRBJ2-5; 7 nucleotides align to TRBD2. The DNA end favors TRBJ2-7, so the J call may be wrong. Per the germline V gene, CDR1 is MNHEY and CDR2 is SVGAGI. The CDR3 consists of 15 residues. This chain's CDR3 is CASRAGLTKSYEQYF. CDR3 DNA: TGTGCCAGCAGAGCGGGACTCACGAAGTCCTACGAGCAGTACTTC.

This chain links TRBV11-2 with TRBJ1-2; D call uncertain. CDR1 is SGHAT, CDR2 FQNNGV, per germline. V gave up 5 bases and J gave up 4 bases, with 11 bases separating them. The CDR3 covers 13 residues. The CDR3 is CASSPGLVYGYTF. Written as DNA, the CDR3 is TGTGCCAGCAGCCCTGGACTTGTCTATGGCTACACCTTC.

This clone occurred once. The chain links TRBV5-6 to TRBJ2-5; TRBD1 is a possible D gene (8 bases). This CDR3 has 14 amino acids. V dropped 2 bases and J dropped 7 bases, with 15 bases sitting between them. From germline, CDR1 is SGHDT and CDR2 YYEEEE. CDR3 protein: CASSFTDREGTQYF. In DNA form, the CDR3 reads TGTGCCAGCAGCTTCACGGACAGGGAGGGGACCCAGTACTTC.

The chain recombines TRBV6-1 with TRBJ1-5; TRBD1 agrees at 9 bases. CDR3 length: 15 amino acids. With V trimmed by 5 bases and J by 6 bases, 8 bases remained unmatched. Germline-derived CDR1 and CDR2 are MNHNS and SASEGT. The CDR3 is CASSSAGTGFQPQHF. The CDR3 DNA sequence: TGTGCCAGCAGTTCGGCCGGGACAGGGTTTCAGCCCCAGCATTTT.

V usage is TRBV9 and J usage is TRBJ1-3; 10 positions agree with TRBD1. The CDR3 totals 18 residues. The germline CDR1 and CDR2 sequences are SGDLS and YYNGEE. V dropped 0 bases and J dropped 4; count of bases not matched to a gene: 10. The CDR3 sequence is CASSVALFGTGEGNTIYF. The DNA for the CDR3 is TGTGCCAGCAGCGTAGCCCTTTTTGGGACAGGGGAAGGAAACACCATATATTTT.

V gene TRBV28 combines with J gene TRBJ2-7; 9 bases fit TRBD1. Germline CDR1 is MDHEN and CDR2 is SYDVKM. The CDR3 loop spans 14 amino acids. V was clipped by 5 bases and J by 6 bases; unmatched bases: 8. The CDR3 region has the DNA TGTGCCAGCAGTCCCCGGGACAGGGTACGCGAGCAGTACTTC. Amino acids: CASSPRDRVREQYF. Using reference TRBV28 and TRBJ2-7 for the parts outside the CDR3, the full variable domain is DVKVTQSSRYLVKRTGEKVFLECVQDMDHENMFWYRQDPGLGLRLIYFSYDVKMKEKGDIPEGYSVSREKKERFSLILESASTNQTSMYLCASSPRDRVREQYFGPGTRLTVT.